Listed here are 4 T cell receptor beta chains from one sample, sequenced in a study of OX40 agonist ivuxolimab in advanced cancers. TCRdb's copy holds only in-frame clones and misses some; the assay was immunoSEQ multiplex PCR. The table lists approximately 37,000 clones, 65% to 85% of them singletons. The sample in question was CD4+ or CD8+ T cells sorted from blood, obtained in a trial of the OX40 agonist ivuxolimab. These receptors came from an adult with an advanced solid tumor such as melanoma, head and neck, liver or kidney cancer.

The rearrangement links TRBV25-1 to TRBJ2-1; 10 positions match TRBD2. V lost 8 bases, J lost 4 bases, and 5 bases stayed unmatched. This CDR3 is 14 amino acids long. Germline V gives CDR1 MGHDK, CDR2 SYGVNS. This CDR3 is CASSSGSSYNEQFF. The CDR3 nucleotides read TGTGCCAGCTCTAGCGGGAGCTCGTACAATGAGCAGTTCTTC.

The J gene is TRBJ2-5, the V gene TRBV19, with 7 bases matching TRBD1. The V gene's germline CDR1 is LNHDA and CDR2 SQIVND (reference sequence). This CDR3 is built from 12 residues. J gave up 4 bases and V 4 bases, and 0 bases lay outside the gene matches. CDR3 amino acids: CASSTGGETQYF. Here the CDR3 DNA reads TGTGCCAGTAGTACAGGGGGAGAGACCCAGTACTTC.

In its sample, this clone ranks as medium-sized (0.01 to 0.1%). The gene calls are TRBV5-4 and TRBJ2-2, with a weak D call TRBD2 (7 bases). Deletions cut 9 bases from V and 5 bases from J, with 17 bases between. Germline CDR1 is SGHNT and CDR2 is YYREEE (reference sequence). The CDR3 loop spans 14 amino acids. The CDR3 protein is CATHRGAGTGELFF. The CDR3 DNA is TGTGCCACCCATCGGGGGGCAGGGACCGGGGAGCTGTTTTTT.

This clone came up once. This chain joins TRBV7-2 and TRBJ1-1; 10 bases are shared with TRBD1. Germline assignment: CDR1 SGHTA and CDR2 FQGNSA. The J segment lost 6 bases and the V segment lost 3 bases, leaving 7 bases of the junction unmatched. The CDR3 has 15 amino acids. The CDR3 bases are TGTGCCAGCAGCTTGGACAGGGGGGGTGTCGCTGAAGCTTTCTTT. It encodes CASSLDRGGVAEAFF.